One TCR beta chain is described in this entry. Its target is not known. The V end lost 5 bases, the J end lost 10 bases, and 14 bases lay between the germline ends. CDR3 size: 12 residues. The germline gives CDR1 SEHNR, CDR2 FQNEAQ (reference sequence). Primers included in the PCR were 60 Vbeta and 13 Jbeta primers. TCRdb's table, derived via immunoSEQ multiplex PCR, lists solely in-frame clones and lacks some. The sample holds roughly 140,000 clones, roughly 80% seen once. The data belong to a study of cytomegalovirus exposure and HLA in healthy donors. Study-level results: High sensitivity and specificity were reportedly achieved when the classifier diagnosed cytomegalovirus status.

Specimen: PBMCs. The sequence was obtained from a man in his forties in good health and CMV-seropositive. This chain connects TRBV7-9 to TRBJ2-5; possibly TRBD2 for D (5 bases). The CDR3, as DNA: TGTGCCAGCAGCCTATTAGGCCGGGACCAGTACTTC. Translating it yields CASSLLGRDQYF.